This T cell receptor (beta chain) comes out of a study of blood T cell repertoires in COVID-19. Germline CDR1 is LGHNA and CDR2 is YNFKEQ. J was trimmed by 8 bases and V by 1 base; bases with no gene match: 4. The CDR3 totals 15 residues. Repertoires were generated with immunoSEQ multiplex PCR, while TCRdb's copy carries only in-frame clones and drops some. The table includes 75,000 to 90,000 clones, about 82% detected once. The chain combines TRBV4-2 with TRBJ1-3, with 11 positions matching TRBD1. Material for sequencing was peripheral blood. This receptor was obtained from a man aged 45 to 65 with active COVID-19. CDR3 nucleotides: TGTGCCAGCAGCCAAGCGGGACAGGGGGTTTACACCATATATTTT. Amino acid sequence: CASSQAGQGVYTIYF.